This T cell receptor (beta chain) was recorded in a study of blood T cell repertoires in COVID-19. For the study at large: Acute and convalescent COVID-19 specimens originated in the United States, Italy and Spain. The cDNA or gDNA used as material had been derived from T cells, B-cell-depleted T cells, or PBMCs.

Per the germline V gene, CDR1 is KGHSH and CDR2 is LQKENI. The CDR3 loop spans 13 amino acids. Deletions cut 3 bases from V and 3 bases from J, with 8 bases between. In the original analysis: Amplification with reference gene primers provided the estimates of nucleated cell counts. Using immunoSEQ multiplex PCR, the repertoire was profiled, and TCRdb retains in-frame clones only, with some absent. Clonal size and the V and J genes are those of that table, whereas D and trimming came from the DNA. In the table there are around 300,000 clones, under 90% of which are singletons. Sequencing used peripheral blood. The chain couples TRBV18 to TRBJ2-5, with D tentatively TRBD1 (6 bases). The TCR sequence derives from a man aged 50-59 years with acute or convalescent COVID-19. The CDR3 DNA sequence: TGTGCCAGCTCACCCCGGACAGAAGAGACCCAGTACTTC. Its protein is CASSPRTEETQYF.